This is a list of T cell receptor beta chains from one sample in a study of human T cells and chemical hapten exposure. A single record per CDR3 protein comes from TCRdb applying MiXCR to the RACE reads. The top ten clones hold 2% to 3% of a sample with 300,000 to 450,000 distinct CDR3 sequences, 5% to 6.5% of them seen once. The sample was whole blood, taken in connection with sensitization to the hapten diphenylcyclopropenone (DPC). Source of these receptors: a woman aged 50 to 65 with alopecia areata. Some clones in this sample may be carry-over from other donors' samples. Both conserved end residues are part of each CDR3. D genes are given only for firm matches. Where a row states a size, it is once, few, many or the class of an expanded clone; other rows omit it.

V gene	clone size	CDR3 length	D gene	J gene	CDR3 DNA	CDR3 protein
TRBV3-1	-	16	-	TRBJ1-5	TGTGCCAGCAGCCAAGATCTCTGGGGGGCAGGACAGCCCCAGCATTTT	CASSQDLWGAGQPQHF
TRBV4-1	many	13	TRBD1	TRBJ1-2	TGCGCCAGCAGTCAAGACAGGGAATATGGCTACACCTTC	CASSQDREYGYTF
TRBV28	-	15	-	TRBJ1-1	TGTGCCAGCAACATCCTAACAGGGAAGTCTACTGAAGCTTTCTTT	CASNILTGKSTEAFF
TRBV27	many	15	-	TRBJ2-7	TGTGCCAGCAGTTTAAAGGGGGGGGCGGCCTACGAGCAGTACTTC	CASSLKGGAAYEQYF
TRBV20-1	few	13	-	TRBJ2-3	TGCAGTGCAGGAGAGACTAGCACAGATACGCAGTATTTT	CSAGETSTDTQYF
TRBV6-5	few	17	TRBD2	TRBJ2-7	TGTGCCAGCGGTCGGGAGGTTAGCGGCAAAAGCTCCTACGAGCAGTACTTC	CASGREVSGKSSYEQYF
TRBV7-3	few	16	-	TRBJ2-2	TGTGCCAGCAGCTCCGGGGACGGCGCGAACACCGGGGAGCTGTTTTTT	CASSSGDGANTGELFF
TRBV20-1	many	13	-	TRBJ2-7	TGCAGTGCTAGTGACCCGGAGTACTACGAGCAGTACTTC	CSASDPEYYEQYF
TRBV7-9	few	12	-	TRBJ2-5	TGTGCCAGCAACCCGGGATCAGAGACCCAGTACTTC	CASNPGSETQYF
TRBV13	many	16	TRBD2	TRBJ2-7	TGTGCCAGCAGCTTAGGCGGGACTAGCGTCCCCCACGAGCAGTACTTC	CASSLGGTSVPHEQYF
TRBV5-1	-	13	TRBD2	TRBJ2-5	TGCGCCAGCAGCCCTGAGCGGGAAAGGACCCAGTACTTC	CASSPERERTQYF
TRBV11-2	many	15	TRBD2	TRBJ2-2	TGTGCCAGCAGCTTACTGCTAGCGGGAGCCGGGGAGCTGTTTTTT	CASSLLLAGAGELFF
TRBV28	many	23	-	TRBJ1-6	TGTGCCAGCAGTCCCCTCCGGAGCAGGAGCCCTCTCTTACCAAGCTCCTATAATTCACCCCTCCACTTT	CASSPLRSRSPLLPSSYNSPLHF
TRBV2	many	17	TRBD2	TRBJ2-3	TGTGCCAGCAGACAGAACCACGCCGGGACTAGGTCAGATACGCAGTATTTT	CASRQNHAGTRSDTQYF
TRBV5-4	-	15	-	TRBJ2-3	TGTGCCAGCAGCCGTCGACTAGAGGTGACAGATACGCAGTATTTT	CASSRRLEVTDTQYF